This entry concerns a single T cell receptor (beta chain). Its cognate antigen is unknown. TCRdb keeps only in-frame clones here, not all; method: immunoSEQ multiplex PCR. Here the sample spans about 76,000 clones, around 80% being singletons. This entry belongs to a study of T cell responses to AZD1222 COVID-19 vaccine. Findings and caveats of the study: Nearly half of unique spike-specific TCRs reportedly avoided B.1.351 and B.1.1.7 mutated regions. Dominant at 160-218 and 743-854, vaccine-associated CD4 TCRs also spanned spike. White British ancestry dominated among donors, who included more females, and clonal diversity was possibly underestimated. Recipients of AZD1222 seropositive at baseline numbered only 6 or 7.

CDR1 and CDR2 (germline): WSHSY, SAAADI. Deletions cut 3 bases from V and 0 bases from J, with 8 bases between. There are 14 residues in the CDR3. Sequencing used peripheral blood, obtained 28 days after the second dose of the MenACWY control vaccine. J is TRBJ1-2 and V is TRBV10-2; D remains ambiguous. The receptor's source is an adult who received the MenACWY meningococcal vaccine as a control. CDR3 bases: TGCGCCAGCAGTGATGACCCTTCTAACTATGGCTACACCTTC. Protein sequence: CASSDDPSNYGYTF.